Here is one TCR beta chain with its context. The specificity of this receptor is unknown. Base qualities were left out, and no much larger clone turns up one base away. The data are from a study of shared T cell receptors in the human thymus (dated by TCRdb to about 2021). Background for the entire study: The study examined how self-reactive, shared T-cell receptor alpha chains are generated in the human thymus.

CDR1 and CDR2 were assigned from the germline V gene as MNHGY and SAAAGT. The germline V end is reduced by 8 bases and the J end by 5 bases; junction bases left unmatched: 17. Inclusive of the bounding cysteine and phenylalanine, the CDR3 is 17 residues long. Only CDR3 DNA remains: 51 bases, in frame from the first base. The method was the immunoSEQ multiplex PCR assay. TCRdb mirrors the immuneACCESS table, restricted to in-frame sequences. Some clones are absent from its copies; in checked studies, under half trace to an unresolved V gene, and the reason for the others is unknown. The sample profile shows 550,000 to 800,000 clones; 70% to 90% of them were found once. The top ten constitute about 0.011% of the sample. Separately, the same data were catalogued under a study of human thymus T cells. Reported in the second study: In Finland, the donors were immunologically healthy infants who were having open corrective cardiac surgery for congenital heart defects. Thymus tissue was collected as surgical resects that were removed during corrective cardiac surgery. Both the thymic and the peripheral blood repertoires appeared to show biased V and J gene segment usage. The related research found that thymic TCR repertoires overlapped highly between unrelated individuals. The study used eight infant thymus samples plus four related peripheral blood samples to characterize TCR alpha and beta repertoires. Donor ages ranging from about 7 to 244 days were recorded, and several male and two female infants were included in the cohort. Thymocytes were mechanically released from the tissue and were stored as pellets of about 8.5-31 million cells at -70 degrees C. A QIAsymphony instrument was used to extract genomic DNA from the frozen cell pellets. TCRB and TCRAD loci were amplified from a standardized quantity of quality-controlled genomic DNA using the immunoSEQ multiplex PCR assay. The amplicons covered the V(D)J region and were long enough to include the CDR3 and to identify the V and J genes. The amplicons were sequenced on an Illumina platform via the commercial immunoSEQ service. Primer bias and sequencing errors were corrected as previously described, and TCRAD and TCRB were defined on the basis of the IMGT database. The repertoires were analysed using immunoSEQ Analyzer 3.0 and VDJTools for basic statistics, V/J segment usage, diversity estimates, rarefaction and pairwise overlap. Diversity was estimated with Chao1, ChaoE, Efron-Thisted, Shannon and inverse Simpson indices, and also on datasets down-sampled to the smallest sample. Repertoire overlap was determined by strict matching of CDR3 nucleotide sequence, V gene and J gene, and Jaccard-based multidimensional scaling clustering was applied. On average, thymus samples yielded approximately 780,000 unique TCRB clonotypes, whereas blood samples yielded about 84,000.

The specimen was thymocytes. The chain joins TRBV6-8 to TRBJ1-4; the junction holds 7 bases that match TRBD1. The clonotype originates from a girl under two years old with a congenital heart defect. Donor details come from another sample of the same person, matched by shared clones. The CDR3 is CASGIKRQGPRNEKLFF. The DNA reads TGTGCCAGCGGCATAAAACGACAGGGACCCAGAAATGAAAAACTGTTTTTT.